The clone carrying this T cell receptor (beta chain) was detected a few times. Its antigen is currently unknown. The V gene's germline CDR1 is MNHNS and CDR2 SASEGT. This CDR3 is built from 14 residues. Trimming removed 6 bases from V and 1 base from J; junction bases left unmatched: 5. The entry originates in a study of T-cell reconstitution after alpha-beta-depleted transplantation in children. Notes on the study in general: Several hundred rapidly expanded clones from non-depleted graft cells reportedly supplied alpha-beta T cells about two months post-transplant. The study traced high day-60 TCRbeta diversity in some patients to surviving recipient T cells and thymic progenitors. Newly produced T cells mostly provided counts and TCRbeta diversity after one year, as hyperexpanded clones declined.

Unique molecular identifiers were used in preparing the TCRbeta library. TCRdb itself ran the PCR reads through MiXCR, one entry per CDR3 protein. The data contain about 250,000 distinct CDR3 sequences, roughly a quarter of them singletons. The chain couples TRBV6-1 to TRBJ1-1; 7 nucleotides match TRBD1. The TCR sequence derives from a female patient aged 2-10 years who had a stem cell transplant for congenital amegakaryocytic thrombocytopenia, so the T cells may come from the graft donor. Specimen: PBMCs, mostly from graft donor cells, collected 360 days after TCRalphabeta/CD19-depleted stem cell transplant. CDR3 residues: CASSSHRGNTEAFF. The CDR3 DNA sequence: TGTGCCAGCAGCTCACACAGGGGGAACACTGAAGCTTTCTTT.